What follows is one T cell receptor (beta chain) and its context. This entry comes from a study of blood T cell repertoires in COVID-19. Whole-study context: From T cells, B-cell-depleted T cells, or PBMCs came the material, which was cDNA or gDNA.

Per the original methods: Reference gene primer amplification gave nucleated cell count estimates. The repertoire was sequenced with immunoSEQ multiplex PCR; TCRdb's copy has only in-frame clones and lacks some. V, J and clone size are taken as reported in that table, and D and trimming were inferred from the DNA itself. Among 120,000 to 150,000 clones, about 88% were seen once, and the ten largest hold roughly a tenth. The clonotype originates from a man between 45 and 60 years old with active or convalescent COVID-19. The sequenced sample was peripheral blood.

CDR3 DNA sequence: TGTGCCAGCAGCTTAGAGGGACAGATAACTGAAGCTTTCTTT. It specifies CASSLEGQITEAFF. The rearrangement uses TRBV7-9 and TRBJ1-1; 7 bases align to TRBD1. Germline V gives CDR1 SEHNR, CDR2 FQNEAQ (reference sequence). V was clipped by 1 base and J by 5 bases; unmatched bases: 4. This CDR3 is built from 14 residues.